The T cell receptor beta chain described here comes from a study of CD8 T cells in ankylosing spondylitis. Making use of molecular barcodes, quantitative 5'-RACE generated TCR beta libraries. MiXCR was run by TCRdb on the 5' RACE reads, yielding one entry per CDR3 protein. The data contain about 340,000 distinct CDR3 sequences, less than 10% of them singletons. General study results and limits: Earlier studies detected some motif variants in reactive arthritis synovial fluid and blood. One TCR beta motif, made up of eight highly homologous variants, appeared characteristic of ankylosing spondylitis blood.

There are 15 residues in the CDR3. V was trimmed by 2 bases and J by 4 bases, leaving 13 bases between them. The germline V gene encodes CDR1 SGHDT and CDR2 YYEEEE. To note about this clonotype: Its specificity is unknown.

This clonotype was obtained from a male donor with ankylosing spondylitis. V and J are TRBV5-6 and TRBJ2-1, with D possibly matching TRBD2 (6 bases). Specimen: blood, either unsorted or a sorted T cell fraction (not recorded which). The CDR3 sequence: CASSFGDSSYNEQFF. The CDR3 DNA sequence: TGTGCCAGCAGCTTCGGGGACTCTTCATACAATGAGCAGTTCTTC.